A single sample is the source of the 12 T cell receptor beta chains below, sequenced in a study of cytomegalovirus exposure and HLA in healthy donors. 13 Jbeta primers and 60 Vbeta primers were used for the PCR. Clones were sequenced by immunoSEQ multiplex PCR, and TCRdb holds only the in-frame ones, with some missing. The sample consists of around 87,000 clones, over 75% of them appearing once. What was sequenced was PBMCs. The receptors come from a girl under 10 years old in good health and CMV-seropositive.

The chain has TRBV29-1 and TRBJ1-1, with D maybe TRBD1 (5 bases). The germline V gene encodes CDR1 SQVTM and CDR2 ANQGSEA. This CDR3 has 12 amino acids. Trimming cost V 3 bases and J 7 bases, with 12 bases left between them. CDR3 DNA sequence: TGCAGCGTTGATAGGGGAAGGAATGAAGCTTTCTTT. Its protein product is CSVDRGRNEAFF.

The rearrangement joins TRBV7-9 to TRBJ2-5, with TRBD1 identical over 9 bases. The germline V gene encodes CDR1 SEHNR and CDR2 FQNEAQ (reference sequence). The CDR3 is made up of 16 amino acids. The trim removed 5 bases at V and 7 bases at J, leaving 14 bases unmatched. The CDR3 nucleotides are TGTGCCAGCAGCCGGCTAATGGGACAGGGAGACGGGACCCAGTACTTC. It codes for CASSRLMGQGDGTQYF. The complete variable domain, with remaining parts taken from reference TRBV7-9 and TRBJ2-5, reads DTGVSQNPRHKITKRGQNVTFRCDPISEHNRLYWYRQTLGQGPEFLTYFQNEAQLEKSRLLSDRFSAERPKGSFSTLEIQRTEQGDSAMYLCASSRLMGQGDGTQYFGPGTRLLVL.

The J gene is TRBJ2-5, the V gene TRBV5-1; no reliable D call. This CDR3 is built from 15 residues. The V gene's germline CDR1 is SGHRS and CDR2 YFSETQ. The V end was cut by 0 bases, the J end by 1 base, with 10 bases between. CDR3 sequence reads: CASSLGSSTQETQYF. In nucleotides, the CDR3 is TGCGCCAGCAGCTTGGGGAGTAGCACCCAAGAGACCCAGTACTTC.

The chain uses TRBV18 and TRBJ1-2; D perhaps matches TRBD1 (5 bases). The ends were cut back, 6 bases at V and 4 bases at J, with 21 bases in the middle. There are 16 residues in the CDR3. CDR1 is KGHSH and CDR2 is LQKENI in the germline V gene. DNA for the CDR3: TGTGCCAGCTCCCGAGGACCCGGACAAGATTCCTATGGCTACACCTTC. This gives the protein CASSRGPGQDSYGYTF.

The genes are TRBV7-8 and TRBJ1-2; D is unresolved. V was shortened by 3 bases and J by 0 bases, with 2 bases between the two germline ends. This CDR3 contains 12 residues. Germline CDR1 SGHVS, CDR2 FQNEAQ. The CDR3 here is CASSFTNYGYTF. The CDR3 DNA is TGTGCCAGCAGCTTCACTAACTATGGCTACACCTTC.

The chain couples TRBV15 to TRBJ2-1; D gene ambiguous. The CDR3 spans 13 residues. The germline gives CDR1 LNHNV, CDR2 YYDKDF (reference sequence). The V and J ends lost 5 bases and 8 bases respectively, with 13 bases between them. The CDR3 protein is CATSPRPSHEQFF. For the CDR3, the DNA is TGTGCCACCAGCCCGCGGCCAAGCCATGAGCAGTTCTTC.

V gene TRBV28 combines with J gene TRBJ2-7; the D gene is possibly TRBD1 (8 bases). This CDR3 is built from 15 residues. CDR1 is MDHEN and CDR2 is SYDVKM in the germline V gene. V was trimmed by 4 bases and J by 2 bases, leaving 15 bases between them. The CDR3 reads CASSSRTGRAYEQYF. The CDR3 DNA reads as TGTGCCAGCAGTTCCAGGACAGGGAGGGCCTACGAGCAGTACTTC.

V gene TRBV14 combines with J gene TRBJ2-7; 11 positions match TRBD1. Trimming took 3 bases from V and 7 from J; bases not matched to a gene: 5. The germline CDR1 and CDR2 sequences are SGHDN and FVKESK. The length of the CDR3 is 14 residues. The CDR3, as DNA: TGTGCCAGCAGCCACCTGGACAGGGGGCGGGAGCAGTACTTC. This sequence encodes CASSHLDRGREQYF.

With regard to this clone: Other DNA sequences within the sample encode an identical CDR3. The rearrangement links TRBV28 to TRBJ2-5; D might be TRBD1 (6 bases). The CDR3 covers 13 residues. Germline V gives CDR1 MDHEN, CDR2 SYDVKM. V lost 3 bases, J lost 1 base, and 6 bases lay in between. The CDR3, as DNA: TGTGCCAGCAGTTTGGACAGCCAAGAGACCCAGTACTTC. Residues: CASSLDSQETQYF. Together with reference TRBV28 and TRBJ2-5, the CDR3 gives the full variable domain: DVKVTQSSRYLVKRTGEKVFLECVQDMDHENMFWYRQDPGLGLRLIYFSYDVKMKEKGDIPEGYSVSREKKERFSLILESASTNQTSMYLCASSLDSQETQYFGPGTRLLVL.

The V and J genes are TRBV27 and TRBJ1-2, with a weak D call TRBD1 (6 bases). Germline CDR1 reads MNHEY; CDR2 reads SMNVEV (reference sequence). Between the trimmed V and J ends, which lost 2 bases and 5 bases, there was a span of 9 bases. The CDR3 loop spans 13 amino acids. CDR3 amino acids: CASSLRGLYGYTF. CDR3 sequence (DNA): TGTGCCAGCAGTTTAAGGGGGTTATATGGCTACACCTTC.

The rearrangement links TRBV30 to TRBJ2-5; D not resolved. The CDR3 runs 13 residues. Germline V gives CDR1 GTSNPN, CDR2 SVGIG (reference sequence). V was clipped by 4 bases and J by 2 bases, with 11 bases between them. The CDR3 sequence: CAWKGSGQETQYF. DNA for the CDR3: TGTGCCTGGAAAGGTTCAGGTCAAGAGACCCAGTACTTC.

The chain couples TRBV28 to TRBJ1-4; D is possibly TRBD1 (6 bases). V lost 2 bases to trimming and J lost 8 bases, with 15 bases between them. The CDR3 runs 15 residues. Germline V CDR1 and CDR2: MDHEN, SYDVKM. CDR3 in DNA: TGTGCCAGCAGTTTACGGGACATTCCGAGGGAAAAACTGTTTTTT. This encodes CASSLRDIPREKLFF. The full variable domain, in which reference TRBV28 and TRBJ1-4 provide the parts outside the CDR3, is DVKVTQSSRYLVKRTGEKVFLECVQDMDHENMFWYRQDPGLGLRLIYFSYDVKMKEKGDIPEGYSVSREKKERFSLILESASTNQTSMYLCASSLRDIPREKLFFGSGTQLSVL.